Below are 6 T cell receptor beta chains sequenced from a single sample in a study of blood T cell repertoires in COVID-19. Sequencing was performed with immunoSEQ multiplex PCR; in TCRdb, only in-frame clones are kept and a portion is missing. The sample shows roughly 100,000 clones, 80% to 90% of them seen only once. Sequencing was carried out using peripheral blood. These receptors all come from an elderly woman with acute or convalescent COVID-19.

V and J are TRBV5-4 and TRBJ2-5; TRBD1 agrees at 8 bases. Unmatched junction bases numbered 5, after V lost 3 bases and J lost 1 base. The CDR3 totals 15 residues. From germline, CDR1 is SGHNT and CDR2 YYREEE (reference sequence). The CDR3 loop is CASSSRTGPQETQYF. In DNA, the CDR3 is TGTGCCAGCAGCTCCCGGACAGGGCCCCAAGAGACCCAGTACTTC.

J is TRBJ2-7 and V is TRBV7-2; 13 positions match TRBD2. This CDR3 has 15 residues. Per germline, CDR1 SGHTA and CDR2 FQGNSA. The J segment lost 1 base and the V segment lost 5 bases, leaving 2 bases of the junction unmatched. CDR3 residues: CASSPGLAGSYEQYF. In DNA form, the CDR3 reads TGTGCCAGCAGCCCGGGACTAGCGGGGTCCTACGAGCAGTACTTC.

This chain links TRBV7-9 with TRBJ2-1; 12 bases map to TRBD2. The germline gives CDR1 SEHNR, CDR2 FQNEAQ (reference sequence). The CDR3 runs 14 residues. The J segment lost 7 bases and the V segment lost 5 bases, leaving 3 bases of the junction unmatched. CDR3 in DNA: TGTGCCAGCAGCATCACTAGCGGGGGGAATGAGCAGTTCTTC. This translates into CASSITSGGNEQFF.

In DNA, the CDR3 is TGTGCCAGTAGTATAGTGCGGGGGGCTTCCTACGAGCAGTACTTC. This codes for CASSIVRGASYEQYF. The rearrangement joins TRBV19 to TRBJ2-7; TRBD2 aligns across 8 bases. Germline CDR1 and CDR2: LNHDA and SQIVND (reference sequence). Trimming at V came to 1 base and at J to 1 base, leaving 3 bases not matched to a gene. The CDR3 has 15 residues.

The rearrangement joins TRBV3-1 (or the pseudogene TRBV3-2) to TRBJ2-5, with 10 bases identical to TRBD1. There are 16 residues in the CDR3. J lost 5 bases, V lost 4 bases, and 10 bases had no gene match. CDR1 and CDR2 from the germline V gene are LGHDT and YNNKEL (reference sequence). Here the CDR3 reads CASSPDDGQGDETQYF. CDR3 in DNA: TGTGCCAGCAGCCCAGATGATGGACAGGGGGATGAGACCCAGTACTTC.

The chain has TRBV19 and TRBJ1-1; 7 bases are shared with TRBD1. Germline trimming cut 7 bases from V and 0 bases from J; bases unmatched to any gene: 5. The V gene's germline CDR1 is LNHDA and CDR2 SQIVND (reference sequence). The CDR3 spans 14 residues. CDR3 in amino acids: CASTRTGVNTEAFF. The CDR3, as DNA: TGTGCCAGTACCCGGACAGGCGTGAACACTGAAGCTTTCTTT. Full variable domain (rest looked up from reference TRBV19 and TRBJ1-1): DGGITQSPKYLFRKEGQNVTLSCEQNLNHDAMYWYRQDPGQGLRLIYYSQIVNDFQKGDIAEGYSVSREKKESFPLTVTSAQKNPTAFYLCASTRTGVNTEAFFGQGTRLTVV.